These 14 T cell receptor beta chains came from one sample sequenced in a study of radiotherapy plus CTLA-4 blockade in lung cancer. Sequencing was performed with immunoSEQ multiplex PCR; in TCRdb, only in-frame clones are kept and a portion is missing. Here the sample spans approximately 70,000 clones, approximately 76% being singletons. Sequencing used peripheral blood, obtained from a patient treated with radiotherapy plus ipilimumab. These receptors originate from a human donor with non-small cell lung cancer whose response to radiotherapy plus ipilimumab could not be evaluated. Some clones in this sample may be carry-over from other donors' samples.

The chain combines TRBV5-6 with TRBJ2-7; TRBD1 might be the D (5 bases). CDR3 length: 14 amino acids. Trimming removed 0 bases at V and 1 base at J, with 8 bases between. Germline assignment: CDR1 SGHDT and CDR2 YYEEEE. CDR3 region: CASSLAHRSYEQYF. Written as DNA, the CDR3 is TGTGCCAGCAGCTTGGCCCACAGGTCCTACGAGCAGTACTTC.

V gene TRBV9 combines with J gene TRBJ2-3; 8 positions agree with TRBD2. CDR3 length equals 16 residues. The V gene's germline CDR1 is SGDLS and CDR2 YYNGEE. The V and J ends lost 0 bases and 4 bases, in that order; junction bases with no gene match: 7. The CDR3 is CASSVAPSGGSDTQYF. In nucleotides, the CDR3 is TGTGCCAGCAGCGTAGCCCCCAGCGGGGGATCAGATACGCAGTATTTT.

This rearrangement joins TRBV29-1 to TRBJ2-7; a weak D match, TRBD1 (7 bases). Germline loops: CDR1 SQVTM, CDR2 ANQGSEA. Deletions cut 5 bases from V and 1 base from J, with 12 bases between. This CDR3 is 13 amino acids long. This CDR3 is CSVQTGRSYEQYF. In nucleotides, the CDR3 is TGCAGCGTTCAGACAGGGAGGTCCTACGAGCAGTACTTC.

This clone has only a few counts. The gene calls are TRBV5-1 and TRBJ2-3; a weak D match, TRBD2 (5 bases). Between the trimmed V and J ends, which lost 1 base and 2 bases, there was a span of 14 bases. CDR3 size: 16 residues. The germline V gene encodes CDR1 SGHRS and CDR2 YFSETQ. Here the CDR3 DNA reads TGCGCCAGCAGCTTGTCAAGGTCGGGGTCCACAGATACGCAGTATTTT. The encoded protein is CASSLSRSGSTDTQYF.

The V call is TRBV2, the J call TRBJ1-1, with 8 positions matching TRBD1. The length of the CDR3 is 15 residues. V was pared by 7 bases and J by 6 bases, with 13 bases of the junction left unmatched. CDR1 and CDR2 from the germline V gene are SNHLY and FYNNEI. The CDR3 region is CASISDRVEVPEAFF. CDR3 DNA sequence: TGTGCCAGCATTTCGGACAGGGTGGAGGTGCCTGAAGCTTTCTTT. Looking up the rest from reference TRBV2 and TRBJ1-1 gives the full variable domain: EPEVTQTPSHQVTQMGQEVILRCVPISNHLYFYWYRQILGQKVEFLVSFYNNEISEKSEIFDDQFSVERPDGSNFTLKIRSTKLEDSAMYFCASISDRVEVPEAFFGQGTRLTVV.

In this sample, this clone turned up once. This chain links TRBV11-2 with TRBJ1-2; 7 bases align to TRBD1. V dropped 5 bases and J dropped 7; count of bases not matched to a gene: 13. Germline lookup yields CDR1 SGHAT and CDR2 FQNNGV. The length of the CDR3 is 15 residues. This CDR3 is CASSPIGTVPTGYTF. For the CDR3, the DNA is TGTGCCAGCAGCCCAATAGGGACAGTCCCCACTGGCTACACCTTC.

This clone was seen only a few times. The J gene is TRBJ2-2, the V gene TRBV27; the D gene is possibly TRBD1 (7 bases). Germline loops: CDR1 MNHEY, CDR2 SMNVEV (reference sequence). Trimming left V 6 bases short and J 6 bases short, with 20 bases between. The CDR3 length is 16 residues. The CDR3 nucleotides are TGTGCCAGCAGGGGCTTAGGAACAGGGGAGGCCGGGGAGCTGTTTTTT. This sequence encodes CASRGLGTGEAGELFF.

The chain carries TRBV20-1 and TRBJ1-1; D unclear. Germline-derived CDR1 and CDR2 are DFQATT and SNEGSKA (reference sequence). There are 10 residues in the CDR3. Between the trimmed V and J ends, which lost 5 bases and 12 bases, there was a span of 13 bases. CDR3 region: CSALRQEPFF. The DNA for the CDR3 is TGCAGTGCTCTCCGACAAGAGCCTTTCTTT.

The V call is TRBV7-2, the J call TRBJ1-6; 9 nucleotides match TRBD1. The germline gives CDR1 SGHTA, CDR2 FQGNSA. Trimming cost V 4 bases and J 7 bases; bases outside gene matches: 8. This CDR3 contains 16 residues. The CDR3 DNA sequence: TGTGCCAGCAGCTCAAGGACAGGGGCCCAGAATTCACCCCTCCACTTT. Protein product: CASSSRTGAQNSPLHF.

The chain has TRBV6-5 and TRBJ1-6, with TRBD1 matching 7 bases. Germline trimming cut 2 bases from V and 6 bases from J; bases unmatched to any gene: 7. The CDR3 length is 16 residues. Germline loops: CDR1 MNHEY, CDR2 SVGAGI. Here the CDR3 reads CASSYAGGSRNSPLHF. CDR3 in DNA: TGTGCCAGCAGTTACGCAGGGGGTTCGCGTAATTCACCCCTCCACTTT.

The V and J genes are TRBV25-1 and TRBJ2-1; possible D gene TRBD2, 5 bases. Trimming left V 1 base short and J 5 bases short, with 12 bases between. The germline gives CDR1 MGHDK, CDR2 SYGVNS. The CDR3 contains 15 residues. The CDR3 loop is CASSESGRAHNEQFF. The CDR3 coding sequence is TGTGCCAGCAGTGAATCCGGGCGGGCCCACAATGAGCAGTTCTTC.

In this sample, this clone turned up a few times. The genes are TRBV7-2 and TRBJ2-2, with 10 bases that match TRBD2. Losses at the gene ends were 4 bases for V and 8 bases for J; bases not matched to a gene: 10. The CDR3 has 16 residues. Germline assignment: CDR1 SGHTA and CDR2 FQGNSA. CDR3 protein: CASSSPSGGPRGELFF. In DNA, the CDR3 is TGTGCCAGCAGCTCTCCTAGCGGGGGTCCACGGGGGGAGCTGTTTTTT. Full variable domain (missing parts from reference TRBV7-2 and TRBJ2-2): GAGVSQSPSNKVTEKGKDVELRCDPISGHTALYWYRQSLGQGLEFLIYFQGNSAPDKSGLPSDRFSAERTGGSVSTLTIQRTQQEDSAVYLCASSSPSGGPRGELFFGEGSRLTVL.

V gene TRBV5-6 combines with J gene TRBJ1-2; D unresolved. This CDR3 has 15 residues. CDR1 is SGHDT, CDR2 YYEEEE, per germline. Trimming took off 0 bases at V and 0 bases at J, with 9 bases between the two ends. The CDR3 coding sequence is TGTGCCAGCAGCTTGGCGGGGTTAGCTAACTATGGCTACACCTTC. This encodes CASSLAGLANYGYTF.

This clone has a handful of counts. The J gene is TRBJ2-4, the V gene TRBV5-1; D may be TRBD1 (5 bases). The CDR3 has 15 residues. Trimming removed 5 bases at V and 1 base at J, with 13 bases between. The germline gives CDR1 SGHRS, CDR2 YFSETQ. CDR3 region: CASSSDILAKNIQYF. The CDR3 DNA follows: TGCGCCAGCAGTTCGGACATCTTGGCCAAAAACATTCAGTACTTC.